Listed below are T cell receptor beta chains from one sample, sequenced in a study of memory CD4+ T cells and cytomegalovirus serostatus. Clones were sequenced by immunoSEQ multiplex PCR, and TCRdb holds only the in-frame ones, with some missing. The sample has tens of thousands of clones, 78% seen once. Sequenced: memory CD4+ T cells from blood. These receptors were obtained from an adult in good health and CMV-seronegative. Each CDR3 is given with its conserved first and last residue. D genes are given only for firm matches. Some rows have no size entry. The others give once, few or many, or a class for an expanded clone.

j_call,cdr3_length,v_call,clone_size,d_call,cdr3_nt,cdr3_aa
TRBJ1-3,15,TRBV4-2,.,.,TGTGCCAGCAGCCAAGTAACAGGCGGTGGAAACACCATATATTTT,CASSQVTGGGNTIYF
TRBJ1-5,12,TRBV6-6,.,.,TGTGCCAGCACTTCCGGCAATCAGCCCCAGCATTTT,CASTSGNQPQHF
TRBJ1-4,14,TRBV19,few,.,TGTGCCAGTCTTCAACGGGGAACTAATGAAAAACTGTTTTTT,CASLQRGTNEKLFF
TRBJ1-5,14,TRBV11-2,.,.,TGTGCCAGCAGCTTAGACGACAGAAACCAGCCCCAGCATTTT,CASSLDDRNQPQHF
TRBJ1-1,14,TRBV7-8,.,.,TGTGCCAGCAGCTTTGGGCCCCCGCCAACTGAAGCTTTCTTT,CASSFGPPPTEAFF
TRBJ2-2,14,TRBV7-8,once,TRBD2,TGTGCCAGCAGCTTCGGGAGGGAATTCGGGGAGCTGTTTTTT,CASSFGREFGELFF
TRBJ1-2,15,TRBV30,.,.,TGTGCCTGGAGTGTGGGTCTGACTCCAAACTATGGCTACACCTTC,CAWSVGLTPNYGYTF
TRBJ1-1,16,TRBV10-2,.,.,TGCGCCAGCAGTGATGTAGCGGGGGCCCAGAACACTGAAGCTTTCTTT,CASSDVAGAQNTEAFF
TRBJ1-6,16,TRBV2,medium-sized,TRBD1,TGTGCCAGCAGAGAAGGGACAGGGCAACGTAATTCACCCCTCCACTTT,CASREGTGQRNSPLHF
TRBJ1-6,14,TRBV25-1,.,.,TGTGCCAGCAGCAACACAGGGCTTAATTCACCCCTCCACTTT,CASSNTGLNSPLHF
TRBJ1-1,14,TRBV4-1,few,.,TGCGCCAGCAGCCACGGAAGAGGGGACACTGAAGCTTTCTTT,CASSHGRGDTEAFF
TRBJ1-2,13,TRBV7-2,once,.,TGTGCCAGCAGCCTCGGGATCAACTATGGCTACACCTTC,CASSLGINYGYTF
TRBJ2-2,15,TRBV11-1,.,.,TGTGCCAGCAGCTTAATTTACAGGGCCACCGGGGAGCTGTTTTTT,CASSLIYRATGELFF
TRBJ2-1,14,TRBV7-6,.,TRBD2,TGTGCCAGCAGCCGTAGCGGGGGGTACAATGAGCAGTTCTTC,CASSRSGGYNEQFF
TRBJ2-3,17,TRBV5-1,.,TRBD2,TGCGCCAGCAGCGCCCTAGCGGGGGGGACCTCCACAGATACGCAGTATTTT,CASSALAGGTSTDTQYF
TRBJ2-2,16,TRBV7-2,.,.,TGTGCCAGCAGCTTAGCCGGAACGTCGAACACCGGGGAGCTGTTTTTT,CASSLAGTSNTGELFF
TRBJ1-1,11,TRBV19,.,.,TGTGCCAGTACTAAACACACTGAAGCTTTCTTT,CASTKHTEAFF
TRBJ2-2,16,TRBV27,.,TRBD2,TGTGCCAGCAGCTCCGGACTAGCGGGGTCCACCGGGGAGCTGTTTTTT,CASSSGLAGSTGELFF
TRBJ1-2,15,TRBV5-8,.,.,TGTGCCAGCAGCCCCCGAGGGGCAACCAACTATGGCTACACCTTC,CASSPRGATNYGYTF
TRBJ2-1,10,TRBV2,.,.,TGTGCCAGCGACGACAATGAGCAGTTCTTC,CASDDNEQFF
TRBJ2-3,14,TRBV7-6,.,TRBD2,TGTGCCAGCAGCTTAGCCGCCGGGGGGGGTACGCAGTATTTT,CASSLAAGGGTQYF
TRBJ1-1,14,TRBV15,.,.,TGTGCCACCAGCAGAGGCGACGGGACCACTGAAGCTTTCTTT,CATSRGDGTTEAFF
TRBJ2-5,13,TRBV5-6,.,.,TGTGCCAGCAGTCGCGTCGGCCAAGAGACCCAGTACTTC,CASSRVGQETQYF
TRBJ2-6,15,TRBV7-2,.,.,TGTGCCAGCAGCTTAGTAGGCTCTGGGGCCAACGTCCTGACTTTC,CASSLVGSGANVLTF
TRBJ2-4,13,TRBV2,once,.,TGTGCCAGCAGACCAGTTGGCAAAAACATTCAGTACTTC,CASRPVGKNIQYF
TRBJ1-1,15,TRBV7-9,.,.,TGTGCCAGCAGGTCCACTATGGGGGTGAACACTGAAGCTTTCTTT,CASRSTMGVNTEAFF
TRBJ2-7,17,TRBV7-9,.,.,TGTGCCAGCGATTCCACACGGGGGAGATCTTTTGACTACGAGCAGTACTTC,CASDSTRGRSFDYEQYF
TRBJ1-5,14,TRBV19,.,.,TGTGCCAGTAGTATAGATCGGGGAAAGGAGCCCCAGCATTTT,CASSIDRGKEPQHF
TRBJ2-3,15,TRBV2,.,TRBD2,TGTGCCAGCAGTTTAGCGGGGGGATTCACAGATACGCAGTATTTT,CASSLAGGFTDTQYF
TRBJ2-3,11,TRBV29-1,.,.,TGCAGCGTTGAAACGAGGATCGCGCAGTATTTT,CSVETRIAQYF
TRBJ2-3,16,TRBV5-6,.,.,TGTGCCAGCAGCTTGGCGCTGCAGGGGGGGACAGATACGCAGTATTTT,CASSLALQGGTDTQYF
TRBJ1-3,15,TRBV19,.,.,TGTGCCAGTAAAATCACTGCCTACTCTGGAAACACCATATATTTT,CASKITAYSGNTIYF
TRBJ2-3,15,TRBV5-4,once,TRBD2,TGTGCCAGCAGCTTGGCGGGGACTAGCACGGATACGCAGTATTTT,CASSLAGTSTDTQYF
TRBJ1-2,12,TRBV10-3,.,.,TGTGCCACCACCCCGGACCTCTATGGCTACACCTTC,CATTPDLYGYTF
TRBJ2-1,14,TRBV5-1,.,TRBD2,TGCGCCAGCAGCGATCAGACTAGCCGCGATGAGCAGTTCTTC,CASSDQTSRDEQFF
TRBJ2-7,12,TRBV7-2,.,.,TGTGCCAGCAGCTTTGATAGCCCCGAGCAGTACTTC,CASSFDSPEQYF
TRBJ1-1,15,TRBV6-5,once,.,TGTGCCAGCAGTTACTCGAGCGGGCAGAACACTGAAGCTTTCTTT,CASSYSSGQNTEAFF
TRBJ2-5,12,TRBV5-8,once,.,TGTGCCAGCAGCCATCCTGGCGAGACCCAGTACTTC,CASSHPGETQYF
TRBJ1-1,13,TRBV14,.,.,TGTGCCAGCAGCCATGCGGGTGGCACTGAAGCTTTCTTT,CASSHAGGTEAFF
TRBJ1-1,14,TRBV7-8,medium-sized,.,TGTGCCAGCAGAGCCGGGGAGTTGAACACTGAAGCTTTCTTT,CASRAGELNTEAFF
TRBJ2-2,15,TRBV6-1,.,TRBD2,TGTGCCAGCAGTTCGGGACTAGAACCCACCGGGGAGCTGTTTTTT,CASSSGLEPTGELFF
TRBJ1-4,13,TRBV6-1,.,TRBD1,TGTGCCAGCGGGGGACAGGGCCTAGAAAAACTGTTTTTT,CASGGQGLEKLFF
TRBJ2-5,18,TRBV5-1,.,.,TGCGCCAGCAGCTTATCTTCCGGGATCTCAATAGTACAAGAGACCCAGTACTTC,CASSLSSGISIVQETQYF
TRBJ2-1,15,TRBV4-1,.,TRBD1,TGCGCCAGCAGCCAATCCGGGACAGGGAACAATGAGCAGTTCTTC,CASSQSGTGNNEQFF